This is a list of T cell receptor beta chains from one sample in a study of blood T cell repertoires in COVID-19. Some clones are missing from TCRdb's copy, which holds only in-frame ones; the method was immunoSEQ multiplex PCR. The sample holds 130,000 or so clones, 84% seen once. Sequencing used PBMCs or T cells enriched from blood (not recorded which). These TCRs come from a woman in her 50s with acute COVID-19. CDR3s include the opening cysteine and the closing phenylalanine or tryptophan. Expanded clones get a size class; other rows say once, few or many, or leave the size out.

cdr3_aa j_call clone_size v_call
CAGRLAGDTGELFF TRBJ2-2 NA TRBV19
CASSRRFPVNTGELFF TRBJ2-2 NA TRBV4-3
CALTHNRETQYF TRBJ2-5 NA TRBV30
CASSSAGTGAYEQYF TRBJ2-7 NA TRBV7-2
CASSTAEGGGHSPLHF TRBJ1-6 NA TRBV7-9
CASISRDSRPLIEF TRBJ2-7 NA TRBV28
CASNPGTGDSPLHF TRBJ1-6 NA TRBV2
CASSARGISSYNEQFF TRBJ2-1 NA TRBV25-1
CASSLGRGARGDTQYF TRBJ2-3 NA TRBV28
CAWSSRLAGGYETQYF TRBJ2-5 NA TRBV30
CASRWDRETSPLHF TRBJ1-6 NA TRBV2
CASSPPAQGQETQYF TRBJ2-5 NA TRBV18
CASTRWGADTQYF TRBJ2-3 NA TRBV10-2
CASSSTTSSSYEQYF TRBJ2-7 NA TRBV7-8
CASSLARERYEQYF TRBJ2-7 few TRBV7-2
CASSEEGARVSMNYGYTF TRBJ1-2 NA TRBV2
CASSLGAGTDTQYF TRBJ2-3 few TRBV5-6
CASSLTLLGQTETQYF TRBJ2-5 NA TRBV7-9
CASSVGGGGHQPQHF TRBJ1-5 NA TRBV9
CASASGGTGNNEQYF TRBJ2-7 NA TRBV12-5
CASSLTRNTGELFF TRBJ2-2 few TRBV5-6
CASMPPGAPYNEQFF TRBJ2-1 NA TRBV3-1/TRBV3-2
CASRLLQGIRNQPQHF TRBJ1-5 NA TRBV5-8
CAYRQTNTGELFF TRBJ2-2 NA TRBV12-3/TRBV12-4
CAWSVLAGYGRGEQFF TRBJ2-1 NA TRBV30
CASSFGGRDQETQYF TRBJ2-5 NA TRBV11-3
CASSRTEGLSYNSPLHF TRBJ1-6 NA TRBV25-1
CASHTGLLSYGYTF TRBJ1-2 NA TRBV5-4
CASSLAVSYEQYF TRBJ2-7 NA TRBV11-2